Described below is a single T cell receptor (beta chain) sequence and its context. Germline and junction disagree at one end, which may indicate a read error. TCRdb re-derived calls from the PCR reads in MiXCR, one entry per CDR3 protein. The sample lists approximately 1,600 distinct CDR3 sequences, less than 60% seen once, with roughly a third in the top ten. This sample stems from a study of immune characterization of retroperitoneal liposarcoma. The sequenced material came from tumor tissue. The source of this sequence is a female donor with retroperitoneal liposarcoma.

DNA of the CDR3: TGTGCTAGCAGTCTGGACGGACAAGAGACCCAGTTCTTC. This gives the protein CASSLDGQETQFF. J is TRBJ2-1 and V is TRBV7-6; perhaps TRBD1 as D (5 bases). The CDR3 loop spans 13 amino acids. Germline values: CDR1 SGHVS, CDR2 FNYEAQ.